Following are 3 T cell receptor beta chains from one sample sequenced in a study of shared clonotypes between healthy human individuals. Some clones are missing from TCRdb's copy, which holds only in-frame ones; the method was immunoSEQ multiplex PCR. The data contain about 520,000 clones, 65% to 85% of them singletons. The material sequenced was PBMCs. The receptors stem from a woman in her 40s in good health. Some clones in this sample may be carry-over from other donors' samples.

Of note for this clone: It differs at one base from a far larger clone, so likely a read error. The sample holds other DNA sequences that translate to the same CDR3. The V and J genes are TRBV28 and TRBJ1-1, with TRBD1 matching 7 bases. CDR3 size: 14 residues. The germline gives CDR1 MDHEN, CDR2 SYDVKM. Written as DNA, the CDR3 is TGCGCCAGCAGTAGCTCAGGGGGGAACACTGAAGCTTTCTTT. Protein: CASSSSGGNTEAFF. Full variable domain (remainder filled in from reference TRBV28 and TRBJ1-1): DVKVTQSSRYLVKRTGEKVFLECVQDMDHENMFWYRQDPGLGLRLIYFSYDVKMKEKGDIPEGYSVSREKKERFSLILESASTNQTSMYLCASSSSGGNTEAFFGQGTRLTVV.

About this clone itself: A far larger clone is just one base off, so this is likely a read error. The same CDR3 can be traced to other DNA sequences in this sample. V is TRBV5-1 and J is TRBJ2-3; possibly TRBD2 for D (6 bases). In germline, CDR1 is SGHRS, CDR2 YFSETQ. The CDR3 length is 15 residues. CDR3 residues: CASSLVAGNTDTQYF. The DNA for the CDR3 is TGCGCCAGCAGCTTGGTTGCGGGGAACACAGACACGCAGTATTTT.

The chain uses TRBV30 and TRBJ2-7; the match to TRBD1 covers 10 bases. The trim removed 5 bases at V and 6 bases at J, leaving 4 bases unmatched. The CDR3 consists of 12 residues. Germline CDR1 is GTSNPN and CDR2 is SVGIG (reference sequence). The CDR3 is CAWSGTGVEQYF. The CDR3 DNA reads TGTGCCTGGTCCGGGACAGGGGTCGAGCAGTACTTC.